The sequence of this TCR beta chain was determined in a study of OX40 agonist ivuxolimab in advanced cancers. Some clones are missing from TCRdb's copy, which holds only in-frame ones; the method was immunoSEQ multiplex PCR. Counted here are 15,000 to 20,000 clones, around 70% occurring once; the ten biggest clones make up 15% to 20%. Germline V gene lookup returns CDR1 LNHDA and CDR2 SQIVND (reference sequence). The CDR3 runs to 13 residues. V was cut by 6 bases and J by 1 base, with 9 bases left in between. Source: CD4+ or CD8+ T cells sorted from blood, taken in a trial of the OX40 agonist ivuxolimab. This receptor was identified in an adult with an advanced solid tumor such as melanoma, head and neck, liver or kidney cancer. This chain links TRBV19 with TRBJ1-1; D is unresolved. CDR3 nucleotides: TGTGCCAGTAGCTACGGCGGGAACACTGAAGCTTTCTTT. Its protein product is CASSYGGNTEAFF.